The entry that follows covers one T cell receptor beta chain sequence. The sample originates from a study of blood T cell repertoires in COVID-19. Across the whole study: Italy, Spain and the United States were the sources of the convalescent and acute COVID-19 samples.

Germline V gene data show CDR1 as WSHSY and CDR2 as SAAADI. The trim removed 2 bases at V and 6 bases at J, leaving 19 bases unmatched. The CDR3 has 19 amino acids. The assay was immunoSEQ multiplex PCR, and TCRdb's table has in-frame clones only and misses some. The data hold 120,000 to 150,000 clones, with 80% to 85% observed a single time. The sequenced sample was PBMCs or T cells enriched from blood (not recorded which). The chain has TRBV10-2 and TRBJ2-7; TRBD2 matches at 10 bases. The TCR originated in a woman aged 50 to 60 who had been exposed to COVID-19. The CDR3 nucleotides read TGCGCCAGCAGTGAGGGGGGGGGTTCAGGCCTAGCGGGAGTTGCCGAGCAGTACTTC. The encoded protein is CASSEGGGSGLAGVAEQYF.